The next 9 T cell receptor beta chains were all read from a single sample in a study of metastatic and nonmetastatic thyroid tumors. Ahead of thyroid surgery, no patient had received treatment of any kind. TCRdb reprocessed the PCR reads using MiXCR. This table holds under 20,000 clones, under 35% found once. The sample consisted of adjacent normal tissue. These receptors came from a female donor with papillary thyroid cancer or a benign thyroid nodule (not recorded which). Some clones in this sample may be carry-over from other donors' samples.

The genes are TRBV9 and TRBJ1-4; 12 nucleotides line up with TRBD1. Germline assignment: CDR1 SGDLS and CDR2 YYNGEE. J gave up 4 bases and V 2 bases, and 3 bases lay outside the gene matches. The CDR3 covers 16 residues. The CDR3 region is CASSVGQGAFNEKLFF. As DNA, the CDR3 is TGTGCCAGCAGCGTGGGACAGGGGGCCTTTAATGAAAAACTGTTTTTT.

This chain connects TRBV5-1 to TRBJ2-3, with TRBD2 matching over 9 bases. There are 14 residues in the CDR3. J lost 4 bases, V lost 3 bases, and 3 bases had no gene match. From germline, CDR1 is SGHRS and CDR2 YFSETQ. Here the CDR3 reads CASSSGGRADTQYF. For the CDR3, the DNA is TGCGCCAGCAGCTCCGGCGGGAGGGCAGATACGCAGTATTTT. Full variable domain (outside the CDR3, taken from reference TRBV5-1 and TRBJ2-3): KAGVTQTPRYLIKTRGQQVTLSCSPISGHRSVSWYQQTPGQGLQFLFEYFSETQRNKGNFPGRFSGRQFSNSRSEMNVSTLELGDSALYLCASSSGGRADTQYFGPGTRLTVL.

This chain's CDR3 is CASSSSGDYGYTF. The CDR3 region has the DNA TGTGCCAGCAGCTCCTCAGGAGACTATGGCTACACCTTC. The rearrangement links TRBV7-3 to TRBJ1-2; D is undetermined. Germline V CDR1 and CDR2: SGHTA, FQGTGA. Trimming left V 4 bases short and J 3 bases short, with 9 bases between. The CDR3 is made up of 13 amino acids.

This chain connects TRBV20-1 to TRBJ2-5; 13 nucleotides line up with TRBD2. Looked up from germline, CDR1 is DFQATT and CDR2 is SNEGSKA (reference sequence). This CDR3 comprises 13 residues. Losses at the gene ends were 5 bases for V and 3 bases for J; bases not matched to a gene: 0. The CDR3 sequence is CSAGLAGEETQYF. The CDR3 bases are TGCAGTGCTGGACTAGCGGGAGAAGAGACCCAGTACTTC.

This clone was seen more than once but under ten times. J is TRBJ1-5 and V is TRBV28; D ambiguous. Germline lookup yields CDR1 MDHEN and CDR2 SYDVKM. Trimming shortened V by 6 bases and J by 7 bases, and 28 bases separated the two germline ends. The CDR3 loop spans 18 amino acids. CDR3 loop: CASRPILGRLRAGQPQHF. The CDR3 DNA reads TGTGCCAGCAGACCCATTTTGGGGAGACTAAGAGCAGGCCAGCCCCAGCATTTT.

This chain uses TRBV20-1 with TRBJ2-7; the match to TRBD2 covers 13 bases. Trimming cost V 8 bases and J 5 bases; bases outside gene matches: 6. This CDR3 is 13 amino acids long. CDR1 is DFQATT, CDR2 SNEGSKA, per germline (reference sequence). CDR3 protein: CSSGLAGIDEQYF. CDR3 DNA sequence: TGCAGTTCGGGACTAGCGGGGATAGACGAGCAGTACTTC.

This clone has more than one count but fewer than ten. The chain links TRBV4-3 to TRBJ1-1; possible D gene TRBD1, 5 bases. V was clipped by 0 bases and J by 2 bases, with 10 bases between them. Germline V gene lookup returns CDR1 LGHNA and CDR2 YSLEER. This CDR3 has 15 residues. CDR3 amino acids: CASSQESGRNTEAFF. In nucleotides, the CDR3 is TGCGCCAGCAGCCAAGAATCAGGGCGAAACACTGAAGCTTTCTTT.

The chain carries TRBV19 and TRBJ2-2; 8 bases agree with TRBD1. Trimming at V came to 10 bases and at J to 2 bases, leaving 6 bases not matched to a gene. Looked up from germline, CDR1 is LNHDA and CDR2 is SQIVND (reference sequence). The CDR3 totals 14 residues. The CDR3 DNA sequence: TGTGCCACTTCTGGACAGGGAAACACCGGGGAGCTGTTTTTT. The encoded protein is CATSGQGNTGELFF.

This clone has at least ten counts. The chain recombines TRBV6-5 with TRBJ2-7, with 11 bases fitting TRBD2. The CDR3 is 17 amino acids. The V gene end was trimmed by 1 base and the J gene end by 3 bases; junction bases not matched to a gene: 8. Germline V gives CDR1 MNHEY, CDR2 SVGAGI. This CDR3 is CASSYLGSLAGGYEQYF. CDR3 bases: TGTGCCAGCAGTTACTTGGGGAGCCTAGCGGGAGGCTACGAGCAGTACTTC.